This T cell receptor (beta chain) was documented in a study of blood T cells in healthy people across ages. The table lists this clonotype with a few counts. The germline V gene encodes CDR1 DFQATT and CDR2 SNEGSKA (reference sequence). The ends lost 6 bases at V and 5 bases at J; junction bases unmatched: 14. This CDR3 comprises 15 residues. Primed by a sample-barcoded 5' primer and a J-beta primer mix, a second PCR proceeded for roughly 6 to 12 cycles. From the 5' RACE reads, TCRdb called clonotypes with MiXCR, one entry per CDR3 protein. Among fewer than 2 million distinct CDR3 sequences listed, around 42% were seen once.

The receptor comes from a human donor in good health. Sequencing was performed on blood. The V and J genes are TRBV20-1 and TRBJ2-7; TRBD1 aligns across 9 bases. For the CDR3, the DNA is TGCAGTGCGCGGGCGACAGGGACAGGGCGCGACGAGCAGTACTTC. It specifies CSARATGTGRDEQYF.